This T cell receptor (beta chain) was documented in a study of naive and memory T cell subsets (dated by TCRdb to about 2017). With respect to the entire study: The study applied an open-source, UMI-based TCR alpha and beta sequencing pipeline to sorted naive and memory peripheral blood T cell subsets. Complete agreement was observed between the functional CMV T cell responses and the IgG serology results. RNA was DNase-treated and reverse transcribed with TCR constant-region primers, mostly using SuperScript III.

Library creation used UMI-ligation and nested PCR. The beta constant-region primer consisted of an equimolar mixture of two oligonucleotides that together covered TRBC1 and TRBC2. Four rounds of PCR, combining the SP2 primer with nested alpha and beta constant-region primers, were used to amplify the ligated cDNA. A single-stranded oligonucleotide bearing the SP2 primer plus a 12-nucleotide UMI was ligated onto the 3' end of the cDNA by T4 RNA ligase 1. Incubation of the ligation reaction lasted about 20-25 hours at 16 degrees C. PCR2 was typically performed as a SYBR Green qPCR and was stopped at a predetermined threshold so that over-amplification was prevented. Agencourt AMPure XP magnetic beads were used for all purifications after the first. Libraries were quantified by Qubit and checked on a TapeStation, with a main peak expected near 650 bp. Sequencing of the pooled libraries was done on an Illumina MiSeq using v2 2x251 paired-end kits, which typically yielded roughly 0.85-2 million reads per sample. Each sample's library went into the pool at approximately 4.2 nM, and roughly 5-8% PhiX was added to help with cluster recognition. Processing in the source paper ran as follows. FASTQ reads processed by Demultiplexor were assigned V and J genes by Decombinator through tag matching that tolerated a single base-pair mismatch. Collapsinator used UMIs to correct both sequencing errors and frequency errors arising from PCR heterogeneity. TCRs were translated and CDR3s were extracted from the conserved cysteine to the FGXG phenylalanine by CDR3Translator, with non-productive sequences being flagged. Repertoires were subsampled to equal numbers of UMI-defined TCRs before Gini, Shannon entropy and inverse Simpson indices were calculated. Within the linear range, a power law was fitted by maximum likelihood to the distributions of clonotype abundance. When run on a single naive CD8 sample, MIGEC and the pipeline yielded similar UMI counts, similar unique TCR numbers and similar clonal distributions. A set of approximately 7,300 CMV-associated CDR3 sequences, compiled from VDJdb and a published dataset, was used to search the repertoires. TCRdb reran the public reads through fastp at Q25 and MiXCR, keeping productive beta chains. Each CDR3 protein appears once, grouped with its most common genes and DNA. None of the V and J calls come from the authors' own analysis; TCRdb made them. The sample table contains 130,000 or so distinct CDR3 sequences; only one count was recorded for 35% to 40% of them. Jointly, the top ten make up less than 1% of the sample.

The cysteine opens and the phenylalanine closes a CDR3 of 14 amino acids. The CDR3 DNA has 42 bases and is translated from base 1. Germline trimming amounts to 5 bases on V and 0 bases on J, with 3 as the count of junction bases outside the gene matches. A word on this clonotype: Its antigen target is currently unknown. Qualities for individual bases were not recorded, and no much larger clone is one base off.

Separate amplification of TCR alpha and beta chain libraries was performed from the second PCR step onward. CMV status of each donor was established by measuring IFNgamma production from CD4+ T cells after fresh PBMCs were stimulated overnight with CMV viral lysate. CD4 T cells were positively selected using Miltenyi beads, after which CD8 T cells were positively selected from the CD4-negative fraction. After staining for CD3, CD4, CD8, CD45RA, CD27 and a live/dead dye, cells were sorted on a BD Aria II into four subsets based on CD45RA and CD27. Blood was obtained from a few healthy volunteers, and the blood from each volunteer was fractionated into CD4 and CD8 T cells and subsequently into four differentiation subsets. Approximately 120 ml of peripheral blood was collected from each donor, and PBMC were isolated by Ficoll-Paque PLUS density-gradient centrifugation. Sorted cells were lysed in RLT buffer, after which RNA was extracted using a Qiagen RNeasy kit and stored at -80 degrees C.

Beyond this particular receptor, the publication reports: TCR abundance followed a power law with an exponent that was different for naive and memory subsets but consistent across the three individuals. Gini index rose and Shannon and inverse Simpson diversity fell from naive through CM, EM and EMRA in both CD4 and CD8 cells. Once error correction was done, more than 95% of naive TCR sequences showed up just once, which made the naive abundance distributions much steeper than those of the memory subsets. A clonotype was defined as a single alpha or beta chain sequence rather than as a paired alpha/beta receptor. RNA-based TCR counts may be affected by expression changes linked to T cell activation and differentiation. The repertoire findings for the naive and memory subsets could not be validated, as no ground truth was available.

Here the chain combines TRBV12-3 or TRBV12-4 and TRBJ2-7, and 8 junction bases match TRBD2. The sample taken for sequencing was central memory CD4+ T cells from blood. The cell subset or site label here, explained by the study, means: central memory, CD45RA- CD27+. This clonotype was obtained from a human donor in good health. The CDR3 protein is CASSRGLGSYEQYF. The DNA reads TGTGCCAGCAGTCGGGGACTAGGCTCCTACGAGCAGTACTTC.